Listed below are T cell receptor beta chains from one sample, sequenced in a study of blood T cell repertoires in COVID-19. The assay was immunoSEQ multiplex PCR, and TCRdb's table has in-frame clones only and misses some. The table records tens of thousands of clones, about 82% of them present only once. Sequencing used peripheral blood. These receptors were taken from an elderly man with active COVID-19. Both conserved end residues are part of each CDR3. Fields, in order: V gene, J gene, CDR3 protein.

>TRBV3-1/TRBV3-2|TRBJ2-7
CASSQTGWGQSYEQYF
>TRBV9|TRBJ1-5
CASSGGTGLGPQHF
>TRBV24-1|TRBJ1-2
CATKRQDPGYTF
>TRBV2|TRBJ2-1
CASSERTSGINEQFF
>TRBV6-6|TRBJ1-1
CASRTGFGQGHTEAFF
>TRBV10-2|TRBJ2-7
CASRGGTGIYEQYF
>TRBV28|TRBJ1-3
CASSPPGLSNTIYF
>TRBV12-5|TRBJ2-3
CASGLVAARGGSTDTQYF
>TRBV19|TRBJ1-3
CASSIGLSGNTIYF
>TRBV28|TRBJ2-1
CASNVQRNEQFF
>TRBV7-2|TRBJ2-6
CAGGTEGGSGANVLTF
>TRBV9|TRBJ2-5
CASSVEGTPQETQYF
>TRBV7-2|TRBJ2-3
CASSFFIPTSGDTQYF
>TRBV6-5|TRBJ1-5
CASSYGLPSNQPQHF
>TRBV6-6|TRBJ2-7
CASSREGGQGDFHEQYF
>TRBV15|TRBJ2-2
CATSREAGGFGELFF